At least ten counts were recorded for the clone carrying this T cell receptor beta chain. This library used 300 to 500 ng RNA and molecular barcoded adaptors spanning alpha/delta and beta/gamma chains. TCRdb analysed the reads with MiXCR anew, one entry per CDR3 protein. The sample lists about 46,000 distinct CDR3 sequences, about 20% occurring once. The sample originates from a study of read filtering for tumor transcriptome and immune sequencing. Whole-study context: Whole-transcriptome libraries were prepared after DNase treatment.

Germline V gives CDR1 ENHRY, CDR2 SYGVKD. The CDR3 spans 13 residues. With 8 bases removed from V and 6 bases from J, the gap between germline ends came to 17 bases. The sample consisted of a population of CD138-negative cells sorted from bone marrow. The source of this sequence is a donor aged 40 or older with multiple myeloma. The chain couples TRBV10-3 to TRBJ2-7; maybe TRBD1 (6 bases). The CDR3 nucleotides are TGTGCCATCCTAAACTCACAGGGAAGCGAGCAGTACTTC. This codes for CAILNSQGSEQYF.